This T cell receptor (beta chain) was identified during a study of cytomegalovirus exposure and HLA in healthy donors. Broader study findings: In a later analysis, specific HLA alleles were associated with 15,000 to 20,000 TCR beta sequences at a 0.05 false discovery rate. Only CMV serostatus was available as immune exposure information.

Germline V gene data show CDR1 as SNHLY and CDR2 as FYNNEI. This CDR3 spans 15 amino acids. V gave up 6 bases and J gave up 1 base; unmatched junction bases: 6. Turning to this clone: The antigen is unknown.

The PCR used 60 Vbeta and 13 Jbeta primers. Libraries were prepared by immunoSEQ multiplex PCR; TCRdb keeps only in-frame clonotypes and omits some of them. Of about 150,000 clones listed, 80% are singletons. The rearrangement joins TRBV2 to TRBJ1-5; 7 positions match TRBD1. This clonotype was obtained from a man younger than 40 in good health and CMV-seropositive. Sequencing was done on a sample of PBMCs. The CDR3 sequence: CASSGTGQSNQPQHF. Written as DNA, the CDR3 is TGTGCCAGCAGCGGAACGGGACAGAGCAATCAGCCCCAGCATTTT.